This is a list of T cell receptor beta chains from one sample in a study of shared clonotypes between healthy human individuals. The method was immunoSEQ multiplex PCR; TCRdb's version includes in-frame clones alone and lacks a portion of them. The sample yields fewer than 2.5 million clones, roughly 93% seen once. The specimen sequenced was naive CD4+ T cells from PBMCs. These receptor sequences come from a young man in good health. Some clones in this sample may be carry-over from other donors' samples. The CDR3 runs from the conserved cysteine through the conserved F or W. D genes are given only for firm matches. Clone size is not always given. Where it is, it says once, few, many or a class for expanded clones.

J,V,size,D,DNA,CDR3
TRBJ1-2,TRBV18,NA,NA,TGTGCCAGCTCACCAGCCGGGCCCGACGGCTACACCTTC,CASSPAGPDGYTF
TRBJ1-1,TRBV7-3,NA,NA,TGTGCCAGCAGCTTAACCGGCGGGACAATGAACACTGAAGCTTTCTTT,CASSLTGGTMNTEAFF
TRBJ2-3,TRBV11-3,NA,NA,TGTGCCAGCAGCCTTGGGCCAGACACAGATACGCAGTATTTT,CASSLGPDTDTQYF
TRBJ2-5,TRBV5-1,NA,TRBD2,TGCGCCAGCAGCTTGGCGGGGGGACCCCAAGAGACCCAGTACTTC,CASSLAGGPQETQYF
TRBJ2-7,TRBV19,NA,NA,TGTGCCAGTAGTATAACAGGGAGCTACGAGCAGTACTTC,CASSITGSYEQYF
TRBJ2-1,TRBV28,NA,TRBD2,TGTGCCTTGGCCCGACTAGCTGTTTGGAATGAGCAGTTCTTC,CALARLAVWNEQFF
TRBJ1-5,TRBV18,NA,TRBD1,TGTGCCAGCTCAGGATACCAAGGGACAGGGAGCAATCAGCCCCAGCATTTT,CASSGYQGTGSNQPQHF
TRBJ1-1,TRBV11-2,NA,NA,TGTGCCAGCAGCTTAGTGGAGAACACTGAAGCTTTCTTT,CASSLVENTEAFF
TRBJ2-7,TRBV6-1,NA,NA,TGTGCCAGCAGTGAAGGCAACTCCTACGAGCAGTACTTC,CASSEGNSYEQYF
TRBJ1-2,TRBV28,NA,NA,TGTGCCAGCAGTTTCCGAGAACCCTCTAACTATGGCTACACCTTC,CASSFREPSNYGYTF
TRBJ2-3,TRBV9,NA,NA,TGTGCCAGCAGCGTCACGCCGTCAAGTACAGATACGCAGTATTTT,CASSVTPSSTDTQYF
TRBJ1-2,TRBV28,NA,TRBD1,TGTGCCAGCAGTGAGACAGGGGGCGCGTCCCAGGGGGACTATGGCTACACCTTC,CASSETGGASQGDYGYTF
TRBJ2-1,TRBV15,once,NA,TGTGCCACCAGCAGAGGAGGCAGGGAGTACAATGAGCAGTTCTTC,CATSRGGREYNEQFF